This T cell receptor beta chain was observed in a study of radiotherapy plus CTLA-4 blockade in lung cancer. Method: immunoSEQ multiplex PCR; TCRdb's copy keeps in-frame clones and lacks some. This sample has 100,000 or so clones, with around 80% found just once. Receiving focal radiation plus CTLA-4 blockade with ipilimumab were patients who had chemo-refractory metastatic non-small-cell lung cancer. Whole-study results and caveats: Subsequent to radiotherapy plus ipilimumab, tumor-derived TCR clones underwent expansion in blood.

This clone appeared once. Its antigen is currently unknown. V dropped 2 bases and J dropped 2 bases, with 13 bases sitting between them. The CDR3 runs 16 residues. Germline loops: CDR1 SGHNT, CDR2 YYREEE (reference sequence). The sequencing used peripheral blood, collected from a patient treated with radiotherapy plus ipilimumab. The gene calls are TRBV5-4 and TRBJ2-2; either TRBD1 or TRBD2 may fit D (5 bases each). The TCR comes from a human donor with non-small cell lung cancer that progressed on radiotherapy plus ipilimumab. The CDR3 reads CASSFSLGVNTGELFF. The CDR3 nucleotides are TGTGCCAGCAGCTTCTCACTAGGGGTAAACACCGGGGAGCTGTTTTTT. Complete variable domain (other parts from reference TRBV5-4 and TRBJ2-2): ETGVTQSPTHLIKTRGQQVTLRCSSQSGHNTVSWYQQALGQGPQFIFQYYREEENGRGNFPPRFSGLQFPNYSSELNVNALELDDSALYLCASSFSLGVNTGELFFGEGSRLTVL.